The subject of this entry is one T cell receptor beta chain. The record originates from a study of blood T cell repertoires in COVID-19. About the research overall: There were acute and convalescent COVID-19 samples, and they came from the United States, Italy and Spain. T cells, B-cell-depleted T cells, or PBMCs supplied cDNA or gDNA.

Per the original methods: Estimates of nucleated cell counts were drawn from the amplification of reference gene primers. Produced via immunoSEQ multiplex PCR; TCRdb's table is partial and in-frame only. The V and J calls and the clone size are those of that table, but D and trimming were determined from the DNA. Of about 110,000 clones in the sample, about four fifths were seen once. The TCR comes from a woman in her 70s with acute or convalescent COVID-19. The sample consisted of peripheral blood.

CDR3 coding DNA: TGTGCCAGTAGTCAGACAGGCTATGGCTACACCTTC. The encoded protein is CASSQTGYGYTF. The chain recombines TRBV19 with TRBJ1-2; a weak D match, TRBD1 (6 bases). The CDR3 runs 12 residues. Germline-derived CDR1 and CDR2 are LNHDA and SQIVND (reference sequence). The ends were cut back, 5 bases at V and 4 bases at J, with 8 bases in the middle. Combining the CDR3 with reference TRBV19 and TRBJ1-2 gives the whole variable domain DGGITQSPKYLFRKEGQNVTLSCEQNLNHDAMYWYRQDPGQGLRLIYYSQIVNDFQKGDIAEGYSVSREKKESFPLTVTSAQKNPTAFYLCASSQTGYGYTFGSGTRLTVV.